A selection of T cell receptor beta chains follows, all from one sample in a study of cytomegalovirus exposure and HLA in healthy donors. Measured with immunoSEQ multiplex PCR; TCRdb has only the in-frame clones, and not every one. The table shows 150,000 to 200,000 clones, with roughly four fifths occurring only once. Sample: PBMCs. Receptors originate from a girl between 10 and 17 years old in good health and CMV-seropositive. CDR3s include the opening cysteine and the closing phenylalanine or tryptophan. A D gene is named only where the DNA matches it firmly. Rows give clone size only sometimes, using once, few, many, or a class for an expanded clone.

v_gene: TRBV4-2
j_gene: TRBJ2-7
d_gene: -
abundance: -
CDR3nt: TGTGCCAGCAGCCAAGACCCTCGAGTTCAGGGTTCGAGCTCCTACGAGCAGTACTTC
CDR3aa: CASSQDPRVQGSSSYEQYF

v_gene: TRBV5-8
j_gene: TRBJ1-2
d_gene: -
abundance: -
CDR3nt: TGTGCCAGCAACAATGATCGGGGGGGGAGCTATGGCTACACCTTC
CDR3aa: CASNNDRGGSYGYTF

v_gene: TRBV2
j_gene: TRBJ1-1
d_gene: TRBD1
abundance: -
CDR3nt: TGTGCCAGCAGTGAATACGGACAGGGAGGCACTGAAGCTTTCTTT
CDR3aa: CASSEYGQGGTEAFF

v_gene: TRBV11-2
j_gene: TRBJ1-2
d_gene: -
abundance: -
CDR3nt: TGTGCCAGCAGCTCGTCCCGGGACATATACTATGGCTACACCTTC
CDR3aa: CASSSSRDIYYGYTF

v_gene: TRBV25-1
j_gene: TRBJ1-4
d_gene: -
abundance: -
CDR3nt: TGTGCCAGCAGCGGACTGCGTGGGGCAACTAATGAAAAACTGTTTTTT
CDR3aa: CASSGLRGATNEKLFF

v_gene: TRBV7-3
j_gene: TRBJ2-3
d_gene: TRBD2
abundance: -
CDR3nt: TGTGCCAGCAGCGATAGCGGGGGCAGCACAGATACGCAGTATTTT
CDR3aa: CASSDSGGSTDTQYF

v_gene: TRBV7-7
j_gene: TRBJ2-2
d_gene: -
abundance: -
CDR3nt: TGTGCTAGCAGCTTACGAGGGACCGGGGAGCTGTTTTTT
CDR3aa: CASSLRGTGELFF

v_gene: TRBV5-8
j_gene: TRBJ1-2
d_gene: TRBD1
abundance: -
CDR3nt: TGTGCCAGCAGCTTGCCGGGACAGGGCTTCTCCCTAAACTATGGCTACACCTTC
CDR3aa: CASSLPGQGFSLNYGYTF

v_gene: TRBV5-6
j_gene: TRBJ1-5
d_gene: -
abundance: -
CDR3nt: TGTGCCAGCAGCTCAGGCAATCAGCCCCAGCATTTT
CDR3aa: CASSSGNQPQHF

v_gene: TRBV7-8
j_gene: TRBJ1-4
d_gene: -
abundance: -
CDR3nt: TGTGCCAGCAGCTTGGGATCAGGGTCAACTAATGAAAAACTGTTTTTT
CDR3aa: CASSLGSGSTNEKLFF

v_gene: TRBV19
j_gene: TRBJ2-1
d_gene: TRBD2
abundance: -
CDR3nt: TGTGCCAGTAGTATCCTGACTAGCGGGTACAATGAGCAGTTCTTC
CDR3aa: CASSILTSGYNEQFF

v_gene: TRBV6-6
j_gene: TRBJ2-7
d_gene: TRBD1
abundance: -
CDR3nt: TGTGCCAGCAGTTACGACAGGGCCTACGAGCAGTACTTC
CDR3aa: CASSYDRAYEQYF

v_gene: TRBV27
j_gene: TRBJ2-2
d_gene: -
abundance: -
CDR3nt: TGTGCCAGCAGTTTCCTCGACACCGGGGAGCTGTTTTTT
CDR3aa: CASSFLDTGELFF

v_gene: TRBV9
j_gene: TRBJ2-7
d_gene: -
abundance: -
CDR3nt: TGTGCCAGCAGCGTAGAAGCGAGTGCCTACGAGCAGTACTTC
CDR3aa: CASSVEASAYEQYF

v_gene: TRBV7-9
j_gene: TRBJ1-6
d_gene: -
abundance: few
CDR3nt: TGTGCCAGCAGCTTAGAACAGGGACGGTATAATTCACCCCTCCACTTT
CDR3aa: CASSLEQGRYNSPLHF

v_gene: TRBV7-6
j_gene: TRBJ2-7
d_gene: TRBD1
abundance: once
CDR3nt: TGTGCCAGCAGCTTAGTTTACAGGGGGTCCTACGAGCAGTACTTC
CDR3aa: CASSLVYRGSYEQYF

v_gene: TRBV23-1
j_gene: TRBJ2-7
d_gene: -
abundance: -
CDR3nt: TGCGCCAGCAGTCCCCCGGGGCAGGGGTTCCACGAGCAGTACTTC
CDR3aa: CASSPPGQGFHEQYF

v_gene: TRBV12-5
j_gene: TRBJ1-1
d_gene: TRBD1
abundance: -
CDR3nt: TGTGCTAGTGGCCTCAATGGGTATCAGATCAGGGGGGTGGTGGCTGAAGCTTTCTTT
CDR3aa: CASGLNGYQIRGVVAEAFF

v_gene: TRBV9
j_gene: TRBJ2-7
d_gene: TRBD2
abundance: -
CDR3nt: TGTGCCAGCAGCGTGAGCGGGGCCACCTACGAGCAGTACTTC
CDR3aa: CASSVSGATYEQYF

v_gene: TRBV4-1
j_gene: TRBJ2-7
d_gene: TRBD1
abundance: few
CDR3nt: TGCGCCAGCAGCCAAGACGCGACAGGGTGGTCCTACGAGCAGTACTTC
CDR3aa: CASSQDATGWSYEQYF

v_gene: TRBV5-4
j_gene: TRBJ2-7
d_gene: -
abundance: -
CDR3nt: TGTGCCAGCAGCTTGGGACAGAGCTCCTACGAGCAGTACTTC
CDR3aa: CASSLGQSSYEQYF

v_gene: TRBV13
j_gene: TRBJ1-4
d_gene: TRBD1
abundance: few
CDR3nt: TGTGCCAGCAGCTGGGGACAGGGGGCGCCTAATGAAAAACTGTTTTTT
CDR3aa: CASSWGQGAPNEKLFF

v_gene: TRBV5-1
j_gene: TRBJ1-1
d_gene: TRBD1
abundance: once
CDR3nt: TGCGCCAGCAGCTTGGATTTGTGGGGACAGGGGGTGAGCACTGAAGCTTTCTTT
CDR3aa: CASSLDLWGQGVSTEAFF

v_gene: TRBV10-3
j_gene: TRBJ1-3
d_gene: -
abundance: -
CDR3nt: TGTGCCATCACACCGAGGGACTTTGGAAACACCATATATTTT
CDR3aa: CAITPRDFGNTIYF

v_gene: TRBV4-2
j_gene: TRBJ2-1
d_gene: TRBD2
abundance: -
CDR3nt: TGTGCCAGCAGCCAGCCCGGACTAGCGGAACTCTCCTACAATGAGCAGTTCTTC
CDR3aa: CASSQPGLAELSYNEQFF

v_gene: TRBV4-1
j_gene: TRBJ2-7
d_gene: TRBD1
abundance: -
CDR3nt: TGCGCCAGCAGCCAAACAGGGGGTGGTTACGAGCAGTACTTC
CDR3aa: CASSQTGGGYEQYF

v_gene: TRBV21-1
j_gene: TRBJ1-5
d_gene: -
abundance: -
CDR3nt: TGTGCCAGCAGCAAGGCTCGCCCCCAGCATTTT
CDR3aa: CASSKARPQHF

v_gene: TRBV6-5
j_gene: TRBJ1-5
d_gene: -
abundance: once
CDR3nt: TGTGCCAGCAGGCCCTATAGCAATCAGCCCCAGCATTTT
CDR3aa: CASRPYSNQPQHF

v_gene: TRBV18
j_gene: TRBJ1-2
d_gene: -
abundance: -
CDR3nt: TGTGCCAGCTCACTTTCCGATGGCTACACCTTC
CDR3aa: CASSLSDGYTF

v_gene: TRBV5-5
j_gene: TRBJ1-3
d_gene: -
abundance: -
CDR3nt: TGTGCCAGCAGCTTGGGACTTGGAAACACCATATATTTT
CDR3aa: CASSLGLGNTIYF

v_gene: TRBV27
j_gene: TRBJ1-4
d_gene: TRBD1
abundance: once
CDR3nt: TGTGCCAGCATGGAGGACAGGGTAGGGGAAAAACTGTTTTTT
CDR3aa: CASMEDRVGEKLFF

v_gene: TRBV9
j_gene: TRBJ1-2
d_gene: -
abundance: few
CDR3nt: TGTGCCAGCAGCGTAGAGGGGGAGAGTCCAACGGGCTACACCTTC
CDR3aa: CASSVEGESPTGYTF

v_gene: TRBV27
j_gene: TRBJ2-3
d_gene: TRBD1
abundance: -
CDR3nt: TGTGCCAGCAGGGAGACAGGGGCCCCCACAGATACGCAGTATTTT
CDR3aa: CASRETGAPTDTQYF

v_gene: TRBV11-3
j_gene: TRBJ2-1
d_gene: -
abundance: -
CDR3nt: TGTGCCAGCAGCTCCGGGGGAACCTACTACAATGAGCAGTTCTTC
CDR3aa: CASSSGGTYYNEQFF

v_gene: TRBV6-1
j_gene: TRBJ2-3
d_gene: -
abundance: -
CDR3nt: TGTGCCAGCAGTGAAGTCGTACTCACAGATACGCAGTATTTT
CDR3aa: CASSEVVLTDTQYF

v_gene: TRBV7-9
j_gene: TRBJ2-3
d_gene: TRBD2
abundance: -
CDR3nt: TGTGCCAGCAGCTCCCTAGCGGGGTCTCGCACAGATACGCAGTATTTT
CDR3aa: CASSSLAGSRTDTQYF

v_gene: TRBV7-3
j_gene: TRBJ2-1
d_gene: TRBD1
abundance: -
CDR3nt: TGTGCCAGCAGCGCCCGAGGGACAGATAATGAGCAGTTCTTC
CDR3aa: CASSARGTDNEQFF

v_gene: TRBV5-1
j_gene: TRBJ2-1
d_gene: -
abundance: -
CDR3nt: TGCGCCAGCAGCTTGATGATCAGCAATGAGCAGTTCTTC
CDR3aa: CASSLMISNEQFF

v_gene: TRBV5-1
j_gene: TRBJ1-1
d_gene: -
abundance: -
CDR3nt: TGCGCCAGCAGCTTGATTCAGGGTCTGGACACTGAAGCTTTCTTT
CDR3aa: CASSLIQGLDTEAFF

v_gene: TRBV5-8
j_gene: TRBJ1-2
d_gene: -
abundance: -
CDR3nt: TGTGCCAGCAGCAGGGGTTCCTATGGCTACACCTTC
CDR3aa: CASSRGSYGYTF

v_gene: TRBV5-1
j_gene: TRBJ1-3
d_gene: -
abundance: -
CDR3nt: TGCGCCAGCAGCTTGGCAGGGCGAGGAAACACCATATATTTT
CDR3aa: CASSLAGRGNTIYF

v_gene: TRBV5-4
j_gene: TRBJ2-1
d_gene: -
abundance: -
CDR3nt: TGTGCCAGCAGCTACACAGGAATCTCCTACAATGAGCAGTTCTTC
CDR3aa: CASSYTGISYNEQFF

v_gene: TRBV11-2
j_gene: TRBJ1-4
d_gene: -
abundance: once
CDR3nt: TGTGCCAGCAGCCCCCCGGGGGCAACTAATGAAAAACTGTTTTTT
CDR3aa: CASSPPGATNEKLFF

v_gene: TRBV5-4
j_gene: TRBJ2-7
d_gene: TRBD1
abundance: -
CDR3nt: TGTGCCAGCAGCCCGGACAGGGCTACCTACGAGCAGTACTTC
CDR3aa: CASSPDRATYEQYF

v_gene: TRBV15
j_gene: TRBJ2-2
d_gene: -
abundance: -
CDR3nt: TGTGCCACCAGCAGCGACAGTACGAACACCGGGGAGCTGTTTTTT
CDR3aa: CATSSDSTNTGELFF

v_gene: TRBV7-9
j_gene: TRBJ1-1
d_gene: TRBD1
abundance: -
CDR3nt: TGTGCCAGCAGCCCGACAGGGGGAAACACTGAAGCTTTCTTT
CDR3aa: CASSPTGGNTEAFF

v_gene: TRBV5-1
j_gene: TRBJ2-2
d_gene: -
abundance: -
CDR3nt: TGCGCCAGCAGCTTGGGGGGCCTGGGGACCGGGGAGCTGTTTTTT
CDR3aa: CASSLGGLGTGELFF

v_gene: TRBV19
j_gene: TRBJ2-1
d_gene: TRBD2
abundance: many
CDR3nt: TGTGCCAGTAGTCGGATGGTACTAGCGGGATCCGATGAGCAGTTCTTC
CDR3aa: CASSRMVLAGSDEQFF

v_gene: TRBV15
j_gene: TRBJ2-1
d_gene: -
abundance: -
CDR3nt: TGTGCCACCAGCAGAGAGGGGGGACGGGTTTACAATGAGCAGTTCTTC
CDR3aa: CATSREGGRVYNEQFF